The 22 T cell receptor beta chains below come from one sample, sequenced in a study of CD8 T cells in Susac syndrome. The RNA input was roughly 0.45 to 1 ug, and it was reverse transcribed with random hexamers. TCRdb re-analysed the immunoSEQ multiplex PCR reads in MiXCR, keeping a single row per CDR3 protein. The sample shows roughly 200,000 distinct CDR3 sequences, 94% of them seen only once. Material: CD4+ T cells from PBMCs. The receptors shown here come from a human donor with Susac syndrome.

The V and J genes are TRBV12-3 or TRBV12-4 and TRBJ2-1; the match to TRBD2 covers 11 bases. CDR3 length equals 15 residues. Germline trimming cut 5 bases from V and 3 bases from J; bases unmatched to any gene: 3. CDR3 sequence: CASSGSGGVYNEQFF. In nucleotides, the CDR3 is TGTGCCAGCAGTGGTAGCGGGGGGGTCTACAATGAGCAGTTCTTC.

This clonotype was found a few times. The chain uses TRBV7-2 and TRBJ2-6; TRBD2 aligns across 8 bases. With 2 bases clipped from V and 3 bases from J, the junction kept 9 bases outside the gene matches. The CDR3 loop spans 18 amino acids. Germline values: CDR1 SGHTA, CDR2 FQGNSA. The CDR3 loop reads CASSLSPRGAVGANVLTF. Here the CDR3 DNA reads TGTGCCAGCAGCTTATCCCCGCGGGGGGCGGTTGGGGCCAACGTCCTGACTTTC.

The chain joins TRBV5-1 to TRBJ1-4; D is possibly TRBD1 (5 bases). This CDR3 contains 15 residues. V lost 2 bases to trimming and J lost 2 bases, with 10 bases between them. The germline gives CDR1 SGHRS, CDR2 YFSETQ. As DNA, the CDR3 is TGCGCCAGCAGCTTCGAGGGGTGGACTAATGAAAAACTGTTTTTT. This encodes CASSFEGWTNEKLFF.

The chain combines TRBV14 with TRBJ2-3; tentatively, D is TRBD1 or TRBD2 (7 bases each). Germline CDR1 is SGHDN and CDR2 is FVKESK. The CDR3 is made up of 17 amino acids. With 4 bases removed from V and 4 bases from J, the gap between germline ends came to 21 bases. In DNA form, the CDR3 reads TGTGCCAGCAGCCCCAGGGGGGGGAGCGGGGCCGCAGATACGCAGTATTTT. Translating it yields CASSPRGGSGAADTQYF.

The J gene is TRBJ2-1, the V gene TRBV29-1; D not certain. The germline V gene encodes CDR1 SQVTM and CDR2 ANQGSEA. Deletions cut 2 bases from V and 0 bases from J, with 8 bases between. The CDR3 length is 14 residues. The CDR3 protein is CSVEIDSSYNEQFF. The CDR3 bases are TGCAGCGTTGAAATTGATAGCTCCTACAATGAGCAGTTCTTC.

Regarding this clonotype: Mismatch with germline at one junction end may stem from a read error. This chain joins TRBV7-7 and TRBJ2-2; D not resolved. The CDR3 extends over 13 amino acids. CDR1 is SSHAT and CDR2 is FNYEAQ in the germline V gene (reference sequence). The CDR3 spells CASSPRTAGELFF. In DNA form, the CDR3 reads TGTGCTAGCAGCCCGAGGACCGCCGGGGAGCTGTTTTTT.

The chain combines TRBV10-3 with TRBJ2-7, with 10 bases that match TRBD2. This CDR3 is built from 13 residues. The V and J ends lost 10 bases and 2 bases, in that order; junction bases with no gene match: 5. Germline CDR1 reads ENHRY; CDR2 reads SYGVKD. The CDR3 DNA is TGTGCCACATGGACTAGCGGAACCTACGAGCAGTACTTC. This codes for CATWTSGTYEQYF.

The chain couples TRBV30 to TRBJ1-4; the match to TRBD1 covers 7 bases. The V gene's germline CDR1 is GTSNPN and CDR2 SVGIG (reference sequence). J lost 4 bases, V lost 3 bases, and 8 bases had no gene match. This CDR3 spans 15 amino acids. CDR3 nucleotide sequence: TGTGCCTGGAGGCGGATGACAGGGATTAATGAAAAACTGTTTTTT. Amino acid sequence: CAWRRMTGINEKLFF.

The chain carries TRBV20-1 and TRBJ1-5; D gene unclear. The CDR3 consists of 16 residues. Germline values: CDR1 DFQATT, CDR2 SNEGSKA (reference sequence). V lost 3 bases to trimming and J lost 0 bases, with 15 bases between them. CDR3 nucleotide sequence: TGCAGTGCTAGTAGTAGTAGGGATTATAGCAATCAGCCCCAGCATTTT. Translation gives CSASSSRDYSNQPQHF.

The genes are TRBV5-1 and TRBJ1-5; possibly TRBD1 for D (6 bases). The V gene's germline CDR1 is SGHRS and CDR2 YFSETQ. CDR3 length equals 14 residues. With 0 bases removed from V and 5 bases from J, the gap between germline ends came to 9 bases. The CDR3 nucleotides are TGCGCCAGCAGCTTGGGGGGGGCGGATCAGCCCCAGCATTTT. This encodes CASSLGGADQPQHF.

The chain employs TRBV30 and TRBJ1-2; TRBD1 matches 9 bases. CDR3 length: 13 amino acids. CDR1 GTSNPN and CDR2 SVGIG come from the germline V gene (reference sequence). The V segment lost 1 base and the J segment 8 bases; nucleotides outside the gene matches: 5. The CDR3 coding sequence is TGTGCCTGGAGTGCCTGGACAGGGGTCGGCTACACCTTC. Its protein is CAWSAWTGVGYTF.

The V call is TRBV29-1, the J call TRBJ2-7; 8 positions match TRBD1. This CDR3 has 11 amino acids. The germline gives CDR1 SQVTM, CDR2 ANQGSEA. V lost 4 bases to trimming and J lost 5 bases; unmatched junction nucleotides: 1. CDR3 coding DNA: TGCAGCGTTGCGACAGGGGACGAGCAGTACTTC. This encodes CSVATGDEQYF.

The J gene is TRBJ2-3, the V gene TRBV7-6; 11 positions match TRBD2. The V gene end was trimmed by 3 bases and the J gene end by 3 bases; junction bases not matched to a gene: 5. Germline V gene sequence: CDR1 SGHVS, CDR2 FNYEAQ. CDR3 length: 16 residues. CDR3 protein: CASSLGLAASTDTQYF. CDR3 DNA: TGTGCCAGCAGCTTGGGACTAGCGGCAAGTACAGATACGCAGTATTTT.

The CDR3, as DNA: TGTGCCAGCAGCGTTGGACAGAGCTCCTATAATTCACCCCTCCACTTT. Amino acids: CASSVGQSSYNSPLHF. This chain joins TRBV7-8 and TRBJ1-6; possible D gene TRBD1, 6 bases. The CDR3 is made up of 16 amino acids. V gave up 5 bases and J gave up 0 bases, with 11 bases separating them. Germline-derived CDR1 and CDR2 are SGHVS and FQNEAQ.

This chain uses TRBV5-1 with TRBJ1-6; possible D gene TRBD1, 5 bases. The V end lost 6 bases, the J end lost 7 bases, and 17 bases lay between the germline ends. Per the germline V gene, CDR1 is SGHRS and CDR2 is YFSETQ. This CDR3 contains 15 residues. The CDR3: CASTTDSIQNSPLHF. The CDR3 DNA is TGCGCCAGCACCACTGACAGTATTCAAAATTCACCCCTCCACTTT.

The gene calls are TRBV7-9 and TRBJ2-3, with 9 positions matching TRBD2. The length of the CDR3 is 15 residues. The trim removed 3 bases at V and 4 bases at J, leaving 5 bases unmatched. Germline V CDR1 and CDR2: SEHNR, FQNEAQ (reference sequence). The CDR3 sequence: CASSLGGGAADTQYF. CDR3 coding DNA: TGTGCCAGCAGCTTGGGCGGGGGGGCAGCAGATACGCAGTATTTT.

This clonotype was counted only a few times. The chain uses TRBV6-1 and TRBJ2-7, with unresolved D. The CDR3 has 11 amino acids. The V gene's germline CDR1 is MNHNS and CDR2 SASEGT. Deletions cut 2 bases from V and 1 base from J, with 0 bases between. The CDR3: CASSESYEQYF. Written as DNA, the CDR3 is TGTGCCAGCAGTGAATCCTACGAGCAGTACTTC.

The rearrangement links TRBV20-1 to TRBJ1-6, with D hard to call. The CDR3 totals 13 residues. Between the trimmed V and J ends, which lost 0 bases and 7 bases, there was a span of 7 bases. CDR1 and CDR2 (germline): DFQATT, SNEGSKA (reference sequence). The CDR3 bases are TGCAGTGCTAGAGAGCACAAAAATTCACCCCTCCACTTT. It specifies CSAREHKNSPLHF.

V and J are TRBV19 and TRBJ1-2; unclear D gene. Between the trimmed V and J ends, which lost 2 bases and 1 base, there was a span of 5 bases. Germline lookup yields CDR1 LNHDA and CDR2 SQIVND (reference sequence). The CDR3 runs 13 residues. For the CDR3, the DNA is TGTGCCAGTAGTATATCTGATAACTATGGCTACACCTTC. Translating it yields CASSISDNYGYTF.

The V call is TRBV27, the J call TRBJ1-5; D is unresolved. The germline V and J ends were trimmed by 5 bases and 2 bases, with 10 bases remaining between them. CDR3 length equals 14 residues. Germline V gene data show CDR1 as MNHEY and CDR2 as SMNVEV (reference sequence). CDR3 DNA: TGTGCCAGCAGTCCTTTTGGGGGCAATCAGCCCCAGCATTTT. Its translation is CASSPFGGNQPQHF.

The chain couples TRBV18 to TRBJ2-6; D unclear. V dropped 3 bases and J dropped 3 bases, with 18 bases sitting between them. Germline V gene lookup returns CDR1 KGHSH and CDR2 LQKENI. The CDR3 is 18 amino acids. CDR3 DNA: TGTGCCAGCTCACCCCCGGCAGGTAGCTCTGATGGGGCCAACGTCCTGACTTTC. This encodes CASSPPAGSSDGANVLTF.

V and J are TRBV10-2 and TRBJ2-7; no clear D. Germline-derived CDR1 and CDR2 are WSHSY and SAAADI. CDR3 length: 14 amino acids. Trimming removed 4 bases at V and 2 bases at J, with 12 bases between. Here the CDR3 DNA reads TGCGCCAGCAGTGTGAGGCAGGCGACCTACGAGCAGTACTTC. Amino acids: CASSVRQATYEQYF.